This T cell receptor (beta chain) was captured by sequencing in a study of T cell clonotyping in hematopoietic cell transplantation (dated by TCRdb to 2020 to 2023). For context, the study as a whole: Pretransplant samples from recipients were collected after cytoreduction. The study collected some 140 blood samples from 35 consecutive transplant recipients and their related donors. Patient recruitment ran from late 2015 to early 2017, and follow-up continued until late 2020 or death. Overall study outcomes, separate from this receptor: Overlap with donor repertoires was found for only a small fraction of recipient repertoires, with over 97% found to appear de novo at the given depth. Broader TCR repertoire diversity after transplant was predicted by Inverse Simpson Index values from donors and from recipients before transplant. The sample size was limited, and because cells were not sorted, the contributions of CD4 and CD8 repertoires could not be separated. Recipient TCR diversity fell after transplant, with pathologically expanded clonotypes rising progressively from day 30 to day 180.

The label giving this sample's time point can be read as: recipient sample about 28 days before transplant, after cytoreduction. Blood from recipients was drawn roughly 28 days before transplant, then again at days 30, 100 and 180 after transplant. Nuclei Lysis Solution was used to extract genomic DNA from fresh or cryopreserved unfractionated peripheral blood mononuclear cells. The immunoSEQ assay, a bias-controlled multiplex PCR using V- and J-specific primers, was used to amplify TCR beta CDR3 regions from genomic DNA. In a second PCR step, a proprietary barcode and Illumina adapter sequences were attached to the CDR3 amplicons. An Illumina MiSeq instrument was used for sequencing of the CDR3 libraries. The original methods were these. Export and quality control were done with immunoSEQ Analyzer 3.0, while downstream analyses used R Bioconductor and Immunarch. Only productive rearrangements in the normalized downsampled data set went into calculating the repertoire metrics. In the normalized cohort, clonotypes with more than 5 templates were defined as pathologically expanded. Repertoire diversity was measured with the Inverse Simpson Index. To capture all clonotypes, the CMV-specificity analyses were run on the non-normalized data set. The clones in this table, taken by TCRdb from immuneACCESS, are in-frame only. Not every clone is retained; where verified, under half of the shortfall comes from an unresolved V gene, and the cause of the rest is unknown. V, J and clone size are those of that table, while D and trimming were read from the DNA. This sample holds some 26,000 clones; 82% were observed only once. Less than 2% of the sample is taken by the ten largest.

Reading from cysteine to phenylalanine, the CDR3 counts 15 amino acids. Kept here is only the CDR3 DNA, which spans 45 bases and is read in frame from base 1. The germline V gene specifies MNHEY as CDR1 and SVGAGI as CDR2. The trim is 5 bases for V and 2 bases for J, with a gap of 16 bases between the germline ends. This clone was counted between two and nine times. The specificity of this receptor is unknown. The input lacks base qualities; no much larger clone sits a single base away. The receptor was derived from a man aged 35 to 55 with acute myeloid leukemia. Some clones in this sample may be carry-over from other donors' samples. The chain links TRBV6-5 with TRBJ2-7; TRBD1 could be the D gene, as 6 bases match. The sequences come from peripheral blood mononuclear cells, collected before stem cell transplant. The CDR3 has the sequence CASSPQGPIPYEQYF. Here is the DNA: TGTGCCAGCAGTCCACAGGGACCCATCCCCTACGAGCAGTACTTC.